This TCR beta chain was documented in a study of CD8 T cells in ankylosing spondylitis. As for this clonotype: The antigen remains undetermined.

Each TCR beta library was made by quantitative 5'-RACE that incorporated molecular barcodes. Via MiXCR, TCRdb re-called the 5' RACE reads, giving one row per CDR3 protein. The table includes fewer than 750,000 distinct CDR3 sequences, around 20% detected once. General observations from the study: A TCR beta motif of several highly homologous variants appeared characteristic of ankylosing spondylitis blood. CD8+ disease-linked clones were present at relatively low frequencies in blood. In ankylosing spondylitis patients, matched synovial fluid reportedly showed significant enrichment of disease-linked clones.

Germline assignment: CDR1 KGHSY and CDR2 FQNENV. There are 16 residues in the CDR3. Trimming stripped 4 bases from V and 2 bases from J, with 18 bases between. Sequencing was done on a sample of blood, either unsorted or a sorted T cell fraction (not recorded which). The receptor was derived from a male donor with ankylosing spondylitis. The V and J genes are TRBV16 and TRBJ2-7; D gene unclear. For the CDR3, the DNA is TGTGCCAGCAGCCCTAACCCCGAAACTTTTCCCTACGAGCAGTACTTC. Translated: CASSPNPETFPYEQYF.